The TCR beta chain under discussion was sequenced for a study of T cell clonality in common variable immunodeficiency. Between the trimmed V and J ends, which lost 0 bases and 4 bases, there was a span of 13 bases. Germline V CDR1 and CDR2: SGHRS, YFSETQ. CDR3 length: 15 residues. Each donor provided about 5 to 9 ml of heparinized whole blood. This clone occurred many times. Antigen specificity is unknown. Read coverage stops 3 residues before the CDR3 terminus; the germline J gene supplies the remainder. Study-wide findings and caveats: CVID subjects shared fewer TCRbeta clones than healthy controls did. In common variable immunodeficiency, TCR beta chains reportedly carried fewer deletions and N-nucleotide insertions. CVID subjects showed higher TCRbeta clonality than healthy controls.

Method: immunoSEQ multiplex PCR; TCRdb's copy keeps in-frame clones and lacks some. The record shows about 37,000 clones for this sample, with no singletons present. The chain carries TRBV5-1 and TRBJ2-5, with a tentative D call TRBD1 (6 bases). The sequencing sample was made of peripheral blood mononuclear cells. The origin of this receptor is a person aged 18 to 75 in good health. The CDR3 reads CASSLEGGWGETQYF. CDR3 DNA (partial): TGCGCCAGCAGCTTGGAAGGGGGTTGGGGAGAGACC.